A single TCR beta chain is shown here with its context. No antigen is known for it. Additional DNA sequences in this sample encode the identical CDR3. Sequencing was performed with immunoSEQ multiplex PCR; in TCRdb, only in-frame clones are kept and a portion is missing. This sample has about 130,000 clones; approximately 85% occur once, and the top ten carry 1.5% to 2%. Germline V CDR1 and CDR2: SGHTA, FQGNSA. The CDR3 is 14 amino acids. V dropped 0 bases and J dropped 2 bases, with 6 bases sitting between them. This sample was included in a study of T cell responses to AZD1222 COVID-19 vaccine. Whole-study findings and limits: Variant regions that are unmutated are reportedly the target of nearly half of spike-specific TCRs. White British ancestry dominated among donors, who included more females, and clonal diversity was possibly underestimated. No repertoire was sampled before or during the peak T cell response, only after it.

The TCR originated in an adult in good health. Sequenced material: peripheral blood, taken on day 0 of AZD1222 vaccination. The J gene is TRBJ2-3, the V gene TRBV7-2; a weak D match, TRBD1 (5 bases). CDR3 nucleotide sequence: TGTGCCAGCAGCTTAGCGGGGCTCACAGATACGCAGTATTTT. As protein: CASSLAGLTDTQYF.